This TCR beta chain was documented in a study of blood T cells in healthy people across ages (dated by TCRdb to the mid-2010s). Describing the broader study: Template switching captured roughly one uniquely barcoded TCR beta cDNA molecule per two T cells in model experiments. To track age-related changes in TCR beta repertoire diversity, the study relied on deep sequencing normalized with unique cDNA molecular identifiers. To avoid experimental bias, donors of different ages were distributed randomly across sequencing lanes. Using the same blood draw, the study looked at two additional independent replicas of 1 million unique cDNA reads for two donors, one aged 18 to 30 and the other aged 80 or older. Donors were grouped into four age groups: young (average approximately 15 years), middle-aged (about 38), aged (around 56) and long-lived (82). Findings and caveats that apply to the study as a whole: Estimates of total diversity based on one million sequenced T cells were considered lower bounds and underestimates. Compared with the aged group, the long-lived group had more naive CD4+ T cells, fewer expanded clones and increased TCR diversity, suggesting age selection. Because profiling used bulk unsorted PBMCs, naive and antigen-experienced compartments could not be compared conclusively. Because the CMV infection status of the donors was unknown, age-related changes in expanded clonotypes may potentially have been confounded. A strong correlation was found between observed TCR beta diversity and the percentage of naive T cells measured by flow cytometry. Observed TCR beta diversity per million T cells fell roughly linearly with age, and a significant reduction was already apparent by age roughly 40.

CDR1 SGHVS and CDR2 FNYEAQ are derived from the germline V gene. From its cysteine to its phenylalanine, the CDR3 spans 14 amino acids. Only CDR3 DNA is held: 42 bases, read in frame from base 1. Receptor amplification or capture employed 5' RACE. TCRdb lists the instrument as Illumina HiSeq 2500. A second roughly 6 to 12 cycle PCR used a sample-barcoded 5' primer and a J-beta primer mix. A template-switch 5' adaptor carrying 12 random nucleotides introduced a unique molecular identifier onto each TCR beta cDNA molecule. At least 2.5 million CDR3-containing paired-end reads were obtained from each sample. First-strand cDNA synthesis was performed from all RNA using the Mint cDNA synthesis kit, with priming by a TRBC-specific oligonucleotide. Following uracil-DNA glycosylase treatment, a first 18-cycle PCR with universal primers M1SS and BC2_uni_R was performed on all cDNA. From the authors' description of their analysis: For normalization, 1 million high-quality reads, each with a distinct molecular identifier, were randomly selected from each sample. Instead of being binned into consensus sequences, reads with shared molecular identifiers were discarded. MiTCR, with a Q25 quality threshold and the strictest error-elimination algorithm, was used for CDR3 identification, clonotype clustering and error correction. A nonparametric unseen species model with Euler transformation was used to estimate lower-bound total TCR beta diversity. Through fastp at Q25 and MiXCR, TCRdb rebuilt clones from the public reads, retaining in-frame beta chains. Duplicate CDR3 protein sequences are folded into a single record with the most common DNA and genes. TCRdb, not the original authors, processed these V and J calls. For this sample there are around 710,000 distinct CDR3 sequences; roughly two fifths appear just once. In total, the top ten clones hold 20% to 25% of the sample.

Systemically healthy Caucasian individuals from Russia, approximately 39 in total and aged roughly 6 to 100 years, were included as donors. Around 9.8 milliliters of peripheral blood were collected from each donor into EDTA-treated Vacutainer tubes. Ficoll-Paque density-gradient centrifugation was used to isolate PBMCs, with at least 7 million per sample. Trizol reagent was used to extract total RNA from the PBMCs, yielding at least 5.5 micrograms per sample. For every donor, an aliquot of PBMCs went through flow cytometry to measure the percentages of naive CD45RAhigh/CD27high T cells. On this clonotype itself: Its antigen is currently not known. Its ends do not fully match the called genes, so a read error is possible.

The clonotype comes from an older woman in good health. The sequence is built from TRBV7-6 and TRBJ2-1, and TRBD1 may be the D gene, going by 6 matching bases. The sample was blood. This receptor carries the CDR3 CAGSPGTSINEQFF. The sequenced DNA is TGTGCCGGCAGCCCCGGGACAAGTATTAATGAGCAGTTCTTC. With the rest looked up from the reference TRBV7-6 and TRBJ2-1 genes rather than sequenced, the full variable domain is GAGVSQSPRYKVTKRGQDVALRCDPISGHVSLYWYRQALGQGPEFLTYFNYEAQQDKSGLPNDRFSAERPEGSISTLTIQRTEQRDSAMYRCAGSPGTSINEQFFGPGTRLTVL.